This T cell receptor beta chain was obtained from a study of CD8 T cells in Susac syndrome. Random-hexamer reverse transcription was applied to roughly 0.5 to 1 ug RNA. One entry per CDR3 protein, called by TCRdb with MiXCR from the immunoSEQ multiplex PCR reads. Of under 200,000 distinct CDR3 sequences in the sample, about 95% were seen once. V dropped 2 bases and J dropped 2 bases, with 9 bases sitting between them. This CDR3 has 14 residues. Germline lookup yields CDR1 LNHNV and CDR2 YYDKDF (reference sequence). The V and J genes are TRBV15 and TRBJ1-1; the D is unclear. This receptor was taken from a human donor in good health. The sequencing input was CD4+ T cells from PBMCs. CDR3 DNA sequence: TGTGCCACCAGCAGACACAGCTACAACACTGAAGCTTTCTTT. Its protein is CATSRHSYNTEAFF.